The 30 T cell receptor beta chains below come from one sample, sequenced in a study of T-cell memory formation after mild COVID-19. Using its own MiXCR run on the 5' RACE reads, TCRdb lists one record per CDR3 protein. Of fewer than 650,000 distinct CDR3 sequences listed, 15% to 20% are singletons. Sequences were obtained from PBMCs or a T cell subset sorted from them (not recorded which). The receptors shown here come from an adult woman who had mild COVID-19 (a few samples of this study predate the infection). Cell type and time point are not known.

The rearrangement joins TRBV9 to TRBJ2-1; 10 bases match TRBD2. The CDR3 runs 15 residues. Germline CDR1 is SGDLS and CDR2 is YYNGEE. With 0 bases clipped from V and 8 bases from J, the junction kept 5 bases outside the gene matches. The CDR3 spells CASSVASGSTHEQFF. The CDR3 nucleotides are TGTGCCAGCAGCGTAGCTAGCGGGAGTACTCATGAGCAGTTCTTC.

This clonotype was picked up a small number of times. The V and J genes are TRBV24-1 and TRBJ2-7; either TRBD1 or TRBD2 may fit D (6 bases each). This CDR3 comprises 22 residues. Germline CDR1 and CDR2: KGHDR and SFDVKD. The V end lost 0 bases, the J end lost 2 bases, and 31 bases lay between the germline ends. CDR3 in DNA: TGTGCCACCAGTGATTTGCAGGCGCGGGACACCATGTGTTGGTCGGATCCCTACGAGCAGTACTTC. Translation gives CATSDLQARDTMCWSDPYEQYF.

The genes are TRBV9 and TRBJ2-1; D might be TRBD1 (5 bases). Germline V gene lookup returns CDR1 SGDLS and CDR2 YYNGEE. This CDR3 has 17 amino acids. V was trimmed by 1 base and J by 1 base, leaving 15 bases between them. The CDR3 is CASSVRGEASSYNEQFF. CDR3 DNA sequence: TGTGCCAGCAGCGTAAGGGGCGAAGCCTCGTCCTACAATGAGCAGTTCTTC.

The rearrangement uses TRBV3-1 and TRBJ1-2; D perhaps matches TRBD1 (5 bases). From germline, CDR1 is LGHDT and CDR2 YNNKEL (reference sequence). Trimming shortened V by 1 base and J by 4 bases, and 7 bases separated the two germline ends. The CDR3 is 13 residues long. CDR3 loop: CASSQAQAYGYTF. The DNA of the CDR3 is TGTGCCAGCAGCCAAGCACAGGCCTATGGCTACACCTTC.

The CDR3 DNA sequence: TGTGCCAGCAGCCAAGATTTTAGTTTCTACGAGCAGTACTTC. This encodes CASSQDFSFYEQYF. The chain employs TRBV14 and TRBJ2-7, with D uncertain. The CDR3 has 14 residues. V shed 0 bases and J shed 3 bases, with 9 bases lying between them. The V gene's germline CDR1 is SGHDN and CDR2 FVKESK.

The chain joins TRBV10-3 to TRBJ2-7; D ambiguous. In germline, CDR1 is ENHRY, CDR2 SYGVKD. Trimming removed 1 base at V and 6 bases at J, with 10 bases between. CDR3 size: 13 residues. The chain's CDR3 is CAISELQTGEQYF. The DNA of the CDR3 is TGTGCCATCAGTGAGTTACAGACTGGCGAGCAGTACTTC.

The table lists this clonotype with a few counts. This chain connects TRBV6-6 to TRBJ2-3, with D perhaps TRBD2 (5 bases). V lost 6 bases to trimming and J lost 2 bases, with 12 bases between them. The CDR3 sequence is 14 residues long. Germline assignment: CDR1 MNHNY and CDR2 SVGAGI (reference sequence). The CDR3 here is CASRGEGNTDTQYF. The CDR3 DNA reads TGTGCCAGCAGGGGTGAGGGTAACACAGATACGCAGTATTTT.

This clonotype turned up a few times. This sequence joins TRBV29-1 and TRBJ2-1; no clear D gene. The germline V gene encodes CDR1 SQVTM and CDR2 ANQGSEA. The CDR3 runs 13 residues. V was cut by 3 bases and J by 8 bases, with 14 bases left in between. The CDR3 sequence: CSVDKDAGDEQFF. CDR3 DNA sequence: TGCAGCGTTGATAAGGATGCTGGGGATGAGCAGTTCTTC.

This clonotype was seen a few times. CDR3 DNA: TGTGCCTGGAGTGTAGGGGCGGGGGCACAAGAGACCCAGTACTTC. It encodes CAWSVGAGAQETQYF. The gene calls are TRBV30 and TRBJ2-5; D might be TRBD2 (7 bases). V was clipped by 0 bases and J by 2 bases, with 13 bases between them. This CDR3 spans 15 amino acids. The germline V gene has CDR1 GTSNPN and CDR2 SVGIG (reference sequence). The whole variable domain, remainder taken from reference TRBV30 and TRBJ2-5, is SQTIHQWPATLVQPVGSPLSLECTVEGTSNPNLYWYRQAAGRGLQLLFYSVGIGQISSEVPQNLSASRPQDRQFILSSKKLLLSDSGFYLCAWSVGAGAQETQYFGPGTRLLVL.

This clonotype was observed a handful of times. The V gene is TRBV7-6, the J gene TRBJ1-5; TRBD1 agrees at 7 bases. This CDR3 comprises 17 residues. The germline V gene has CDR1 SGHVS and CDR2 FNYEAQ. V dropped 0 bases and J dropped 1; count of bases not matched to a gene: 6. This chain's CDR3 is CASSLATGDGSNQPQHF. DNA for the CDR3: TGTGCCAGCAGCTTAGCCACAGGGGACGGCAGCAATCAGCCCCAGCATTTT.

This clonotype turned up a few times. The J gene is TRBJ2-1, the V gene TRBV24-1; TRBD2 matches at 9 bases. This CDR3 is built from 19 residues. Germline V CDR1 and CDR2: KGHDR, SFDVKD. V was pared by 4 bases and J by 2 bases, with 14 bases of the junction left unmatched. The CDR3 nucleotides read TGTGCCACCAGTGACCCCGGCGGGGTAGCGGGAGCTCCCTACAATGAGCAGTTCTTC. It codes for CATSDPGGVAGAPYNEQFF.

This clonotype was detected many times. The chain employs TRBV7-9 and TRBJ2-7; possibly TRBD2 for D (6 bases). The CDR3 consists of 12 residues. Looked up from germline, CDR1 is SEHNR and CDR2 is FQNEAQ (reference sequence). Trimming pared 0 bases from V and 6 bases from J, leaving 6 bases between. The CDR3: CASSLAGGEQYF. In nucleotides, the CDR3 is TGTGCCAGCAGCTTAGCCGGGGGCGAGCAGTACTTC.

This clonotype has a handful of counts. J is TRBJ1-5 and V is TRBV19; possible D gene TRBD1, 5 bases. Germline CDR1 reads LNHDA; CDR2 reads SQIVND (reference sequence). The V end lost 3 bases, the J end lost 5 bases, and 8 bases lay between the germline ends. The CDR3 loop spans 13 amino acids. CDR3 protein: CASSMSRDQPQHF. CDR3 nucleotide sequence: TGTGCCAGTAGTATGAGCAGGGATCAGCCCCAGCATTTT.

This clonotype was seen a few times. The chain couples TRBV6-5 to TRBJ2-7; 7 nucleotides agree with TRBD2. CDR1 is MNHEY and CDR2 is SVGAGI in the germline V gene. With 0 bases clipped from V and 7 bases from J, the junction kept 6 bases outside the gene matches. This CDR3 is built from 14 residues. The CDR3 loop is CASSYSGGSFEQYF. The CDR3 bases are TGTGCCAGCAGTTACTCTGGCGGGAGCTTTGAGCAGTACTTC.

In its sample, this clonotype was seen a few times. CDR3 in amino acids: CATSRDRGSQETQYF. The CDR3 region has the DNA TGTGCCACCAGCAGAGATCGGGGGTCACAAGAGACCCAGTACTTC. V is TRBV15 and J is TRBJ2-5, with D perhaps matching TRBD2 (6 bases). The germline gives CDR1 LNHNV, CDR2 YYDKDF (reference sequence). The CDR3 spans 15 residues. The germline V and J ends were trimmed by 0 bases and 2 bases, with 10 bases remaining between them.

This clonotype was found many times. This chain uses TRBV7-9 with TRBJ2-5, with D perhaps assigned TRBD1 or TRBD2 (6 bases each). This CDR3 region has 13 residues. Germline-derived CDR1 and CDR2 are SEHNR and FQNEAQ (reference sequence). V was pared by 5 bases and J by 5 bases, with 12 bases between. CDR3 in DNA: TGTGCCAGCAGCCCCGAAGGGGGGGAGACCCAGTACTTC. Amino acids: CASSPEGGETQYF.

This sequence joins TRBV5-1 and TRBJ2-3; the match to TRBD1 covers 7 bases. V lost 2 bases to trimming and J lost 4 bases; unmatched junction nucleotides: 4. CDR3 length: 14 residues. Germline V gene lookup returns CDR1 SGHRS and CDR2 YFSETQ. CDR3 nucleotides: TGCGCCAGCAGCTTAGGGACAGATCCAGATACGCAGTATTTT. It specifies CASSLGTDPDTQYF.

This clonotype appeared many times. The chain recombines TRBV5-1 with TRBJ2-3; tentatively, D is TRBD1 or TRBD2 (5 bases each). Trimming took 5 bases from V and 3 from J, leaving 16 bases between them. Germline V gene lookup returns CDR1 SGHRS and CDR2 YFSETQ. This CDR3 comprises 15 residues. CDR3: CASSDWGRDTDTQYF. The CDR3, as DNA: TGCGCCAGCAGTGATTGGGGCCGGGATACAGATACGCAGTATTTT.

The chain has TRBV7-9 and TRBJ1-4; 8 bases map to TRBD1. The CDR3 totals 15 residues. Trimming removed 7 bases from V and 7 bases from J; junction bases left unmatched: 11. The germline V gene encodes CDR1 SEHNR and CDR2 FQNEAQ (reference sequence). The CDR3 sequence: CASNLWQGAGEKLFF. The CDR3 DNA reads as TGTGCCAGCAACCTTTGGCAGGGGGCAGGTGAAAAACTGTTTTTT.

This clonotype was picked up a small number of times. The rearrangement uses TRBV24-1 and TRBJ1-5, with a possible D match to TRBD1 (6 bases). Germline V lookup: CDR1 KGHDR, CDR2 SFDVKD. V was pared by 2 bases and J by 4 bases, with 11 bases between. This CDR3 region has 15 residues. The CDR3 region is CATSDSGARNQPQHF. In nucleotides, the CDR3 is TGTGCCACCAGTGATTCGGGGGCCCGGAATCAGCCCCAGCATTTT.

This clonotype was seen repeatedly, ten times or more. This chain connects TRBV5-1 to TRBJ2-5; TRBD2 matches 7 bases. Germline V gene lookup returns CDR1 SGHRS and CDR2 YFSETQ. V was clipped by 9 bases and J by 5 bases; unmatched bases: 13. This CDR3 has 14 residues. CDR3 bases: TGCGCCACCGCCCTACTAGCGCCGAGGGAGACCCAGTACTTC. It encodes CATALLAPRETQYF. Using reference TRBV5-1 and TRBJ2-5 for the parts outside the CDR3, the full variable domain is KAGVTQTPRYLIKTRGQQVTLSCSPISGHRSVSWYQQTPGQGLQFLFEYFSETQRNKGNFPGRFSGRQFSNSRSEMNVSTLELGDSALYLCATALLAPRETQYFGPGTRLLVL.

This chain connects TRBV27 to TRBJ2-5; no reliable D call. Germline loops: CDR1 MNHEY, CDR2 SMNVEV (reference sequence). The CDR3 is 11 residues long. The ends were cut back, 6 bases at V and 4 bases at J, with 6 bases in the middle. CDR3 in amino acids: CASRWGETQYF. CDR3 DNA sequence: TGTGCCAGCAGGTGGGGAGAGACCCAGTACTTC.

The chain is built from TRBV20-1 and TRBJ2-7; possible D gene TRBD2, 5 bases. The germline CDR1 and CDR2 sequences are DFQATT and SNEGSKA (reference sequence). Trimming stripped 5 bases from V and 3 bases from J, with 20 bases between. The CDR3 is made up of 15 amino acids. CDR3 amino acids: CSAPPGGFSDYEQYF. The CDR3 DNA follows: TGCAGTGCTCCCCCCGGCGGGTTCAGCGACTACGAGCAGTACTTC.

The chain couples TRBV29-1 to TRBJ2-5, with 7 bases aligning to TRBD2. CDR3 length: 12 amino acids. After removal of 8 bases from V and 7 bases from J, the junction contained 10 bases not matched to a gene. Germline V CDR1 and CDR2: SQVTM, ANQGSEA. The CDR3 sequence is CSLSGGSGTQYF. The CDR3 bases are TGCAGCCTCTCGGGGGGATCCGGGACCCAGTACTTC.

The rearrangement links TRBV5-6 to TRBJ1-3; tentative D call: TRBD1 (5 bases). V was clipped by 0 bases and J by 0 bases, with 16 bases between them. This CDR3 comprises 18 residues. CDR1 is SGHDT and CDR2 is YYEEEE in the germline V gene. The CDR3 region has the DNA TGTGCCAGCAGCTTGGCCGGTGACAGTAGGTTCTCTGGAAACACCATATATTTT. Amino acid sequence: CASSLAGDSRFSGNTIYF.

This rearrangement joins TRBV5-6 to TRBJ2-7; D remains unclear. Trimming shortened V by 1 base and J by 6 bases, and 5 bases separated the two germline ends. The CDR3 covers 11 residues. The germline V gene encodes CDR1 SGHDT and CDR2 YYEEEE. CDR3 nucleotide sequence: TGTGCCAGCAGCTTGTTCCGCGAGCAGTACTTC. This encodes CASSLFREQYF.

This clonotype was recorded many times. The CDR3 spells CASSFDYEQFF. CDR3 nucleotides: TGTGCCAGCAGTTTTGATTATGAGCAGTTCTTC. J is TRBJ2-1 and V is TRBV12-3 or TRBV12-4; no clear D. The germline V and J ends were trimmed by 3 bases and 8 bases, with 5 bases remaining between them. This CDR3 is built from 11 residues.

This clonotype came up a few times. The chain uses TRBV24-1 and TRBJ1-5; no firm D call. V was shortened by 4 bases and J by 0 bases, with 6 bases between the two germline ends. Germline CDR1 is KGHDR and CDR2 is SFDVKD. The CDR3 totals 14 residues. The CDR3 DNA follows: TGTGCCACCAGTGACCCCCATAGCAATCAGCCCCAGCATTTT. This gives the protein CATSDPHSNQPQHF.

The V call is TRBV6-5, the J call TRBJ1-1; unclear D gene. The germline V gene encodes CDR1 MNHEY and CDR2 SVGAGI. V gave up 2 bases and J gave up 7 bases, with 8 bases separating them. This CDR3 has 12 residues. For the CDR3, the DNA is TGTGCCAGCAGTTACCCCGGCAGTGAAGCTTTCTTT. Its translation is CASSYPGSEAFF.

This clonotype was counted only a few times. The chain joins TRBV7-9 to TRBJ1-4, with D maybe TRBD1 (6 bases). The CDR3 contains 15 residues. V was trimmed by 5 bases and J by 7 bases, leaving 17 bases between them. The V gene's germline CDR1 is SEHNR and CDR2 FQNEAQ (reference sequence). In nucleotides, the CDR3 is TGTGCCAGCAGCCAGCCCGGGGGCCGGAGTGAAAAACTGTTTTTT. Translated, it gives CASSQPGGRSEKLFF. The variable domain in full, completed from reference TRBV7-9 and TRBJ1-4, reads DTGVSQNPRHKITKRGQNVTFRCDPISEHNRLYWYRQTLGQGPEFLTYFQNEAQLEKSRLLSDRFSAERPKGSFSTLEIQRTEQGDSAMYLCASSQPGGRSEKLFFGSGTQLSVL.